These T cell receptor beta chains were read from a single sample in a study of T cell responses to AZD1222 COVID-19 vaccine. Measured with immunoSEQ multiplex PCR; TCRdb has only the in-frame clones, and not every one. Found here are more than 60,000 clones, roughly 87% of them singletons; the top ten hold roughly a sixth. This material consisted of peripheral blood, taken on day 0 of AZD1222 vaccination. The receptors derive from an adult in good health. The CDR3 runs from the conserved cysteine through the conserved F or W. D genes are given only for firm matches. Clone size is not always given. Where it is, it says once, few, many or a class for expanded clones.

d_gene	v_gene	j_gene	abundance	CDR3aa	CDR3nt
NA	TRBV30	TRBJ2-7	NA	CATQSGFDEQYF	TGTGCCACCCAATCAGGGTTCGACGAGCAGTACTTC
NA	TRBV5-8	TRBJ1-4	once	CASSSLTDPFEKLFF	TGTGCCAGCAGCTCGCTGACAGACCCCTTTGAAAAACTGTTTTTT
NA	TRBV30	TRBJ1-5	NA	CAWSSRAEHQPQHF	TGTGCCTGGAGTAGTAGGGCGGAGCATCAGCCCCAGCATTTT
TRBD2	TRBV6-5	TRBJ2-5	NA	CASSAGRTETQYF	TGTGCCAGCAGCGCCGGGAGGACAGAGACCCAGTACTTC
NA	TRBV5-5	TRBJ1-1	NA	CASSSLGVDVTEAFF	TGTGCCAGCAGCTCCCTCGGGGTAGACGTCACTGAAGCTTTCTTT
TRBD1	TRBV20-1	TRBJ1-4	NA	CSASVPGGEKLFF	TGCAGTGCTAGTGTTCCAGGGGGGGAAAAACTGTTTTTT
NA	TRBV11-3	TRBJ1-1	NA	CASSLVRGTEAFF	TGTGCCAGCAGCTTAGTCCGGGGCACTGAAGCTTTCTTT
TRBD2	TRBV7-9	TRBJ2-2	NA	CASSFRGGRKTGELFF	TGTGCCAGCAGCTTCAGGGGCGGGAGGAAAACCGGGGAGCTGTTTTTT
NA	TRBV7-9	TRBJ2-3	NA	CASSPGVHGTQYF	TGTGCCAGCAGCCCCGGGGTTCACGGTACGCAGTATTTT
TRBD1	TRBV5-7	TRBJ2-2	few	CASIGQGRVGELFF	TGTGCCAGCATAGGACAGGGGAGGGTCGGGGAGCTGTTTTTT
TRBD1	TRBV23-1	TRBJ1-5	NA	CASPDRDIQPQHF	TGCGCCAGCCCGGACAGGGATATTCAGCCCCAGCATTTT
NA	TRBV28	TRBJ1-2	NA	CASSFGRGDYGYTF	TGTGCCAGCAGTTTCGGCAGGGGTGATTATGGCTACACCTTC
NA	TRBV25-1	TRBJ1-2	NA	CASTSWQGSGYTF	TGTGCCAGCACCTCTTGGCAGGGTTCTGGCTACACCTTC
TRBD2	TRBV4-1	TRBJ2-5	NA	CASSQDPSGGKETQYF	TGCGCCAGCAGCCAAGATCCTAGCGGGGGTAAAGAGACCCAGTACTTC
NA	TRBV30	TRBJ2-3	NA	CAWSARGRETDTQYF	TGTGCCTGGAGTGCAAGGGGGCGGGAGACAGATACGCAGTATTTT
NA	TRBV5-5	TRBJ1-1	NA	CASSSYQGKFAEAFF	TGTGCCAGCAGCTCATACCAGGGGAAGTTCGCTGAAGCTTTCTTT
TRBD2	TRBV9	TRBJ2-3	NA	CASSIRTSGLSTDTQYF	TGTGCCAGCAGCATTAGGACTAGCGGACTTAGCACAGATACGCAGTATTTT
TRBD2	TRBV11-2	TRBJ2-5	once	CASSLAGGGAGETQYF	TGTGCCAGCAGCTTAGCTGGCGGGGGGGCCGGAGAGACCCAGTACTTC
TRBD1	TRBV6-5	TRBJ2-6	NA	CASRLQGAGANVLTF	TGTGCCAGCAGATTACAGGGGGCAGGGGCCAACGTCCTGACTTTC
NA	TRBV7-9	TRBJ1-1	NA	CALGGQGNTEAFF	TGTGCCTTAGGAGGCCAGGGGAACACTGAAGCTTTCTTT
NA	TRBV12-3/TRBV12-4	TRBJ1-2	NA	CASGRGYGYTF	TGTGCCAGCGGTCGCGGCTATGGCTACACCTTC
TRBD1	TRBV29-1	TRBJ1-5	NA	CSVASGTGGNQPQHF	TGCAGCGTGGCATCCGGGACAGGGGGCAATCAGCCCCAGCATTTT
TRBD1	TRBV25-1	TRBJ1-2	NA	CASSESGGWGYTF	TGTGCCAGCAGTGAATCAGGGGGCTGGGGCTACACCTTC
TRBD1	TRBV4-2	TRBJ1-2	NA	CASDPGGPNYGYTF	TGTGCCAGCGACCCAGGGGGCCCGAACTATGGCTACACCTTC
TRBD2	TRBV29-1	TRBJ2-7	NA	CSVEVLGLAGYTAYEQYF	TGCAGCGTTGAAGTCTTGGGACTAGCGGGATATACGGCCTACGAGCAGTACTTC
NA	TRBV27	TRBJ1-6	NA	CASSLSRGRSYNSPLHF	TGTGCCAGCAGTTTATCGAGGGGCAGATCATATAATTCACCCCTCCACTTT
TRBD1	TRBV27	TRBJ1-6	NA	CASTGTGNYSPLHF	TGTGCCAGCACAGGGACAGGAAATTATTCACCCCTCCACTTT
NA	TRBV18	TRBJ1-6	NA	CASSPRSAQESPLHF	TGTGCCAGCTCACCACGATCGGCCCAGGAGTCACCCCTCCACTTT
NA	TRBV11-2	TRBJ2-5	NA	CATGGRTRGETQYF	TGTGCCACCGGGGGACGGACGAGGGGAGAGACCCAGTACTTC
NA	TRBV12-3/TRBV12-4	TRBJ1-2	NA	CASSLQVYGYTF	TGTGCCAGCAGTTTACAAGTCTATGGCTACACCTTC
NA	TRBV7-2	TRBJ2-3	NA	CASSLNSYDTQYF	TGTGCCAGCAGCTTAAACTCATACGATACGCAGTATTTT
TRBD1	TRBV4-2	TRBJ2-3	NA	CASSQDVQGASDTQYF	TGTGCCAGCAGCCAAGATGTTCAGGGGGCATCAGATACGCAGTATTTT
TRBD2	TRBV2	TRBJ2-7	few	CASSASGYEQYF	TGTGCCAGCTCAGCTAGCGGCTACGAGCAGTACTTC
NA	TRBV6-1	TRBJ1-2	NA	CASSERRIAYGYTF	TGTGCCAGCAGTGAACGACGGATAGCCTATGGCTACACCTTC
NA	TRBV7-7	TRBJ2-1	NA	CASSKAGLGNNEQFF	TGTGCTAGCAGCAAAGCCGGGTTAGGGAACAATGAGCAGTTCTTC
NA	TRBV25-1	TRBJ1-4	NA	CASSDWRSNEKLFF	TGTGCCAGCAGTGATTGGAGGAGCAATGAAAAACTGTTTTTT
TRBD2	TRBV7-6	TRBJ2-1	NA	CASSPDSGGVNEQFF	TGTGCCAGCAGCCCCGATTCGGGGGGGGTCAATGAGCAGTTCTTC
NA	TRBV30	TRBJ1-1	NA	CAWRSGGINTEAFF	TGTGCCTGGAGATCGGGGGGGATTAACACTGAAGCTTTCTTT
NA	TRBV5-8	TRBJ1-1	NA	CASRGRGNAEAFF	TGTGCCAGCAGAGGGAGGGGAAACGCTGAAGCTTTCTTT
NA	TRBV28	TRBJ2-3	NA	CASRVPGQDTQYF	TGTGCCAGCAGAGTCCCGGGGCAAGATACGCAGTATTTT
NA	TRBV21-1	TRBJ1-5	NA	CASSKGRGRDQPQHF	TGTGCCAGCAGCAAAGGTAGGGGGAGGGATCAGCCCCAGCATTTT
NA	TRBV2	TRBJ1-1	NA	CASNVGPNTEAFF	TGTGCCAGCAACGTAGGACCGAACACTGAAGCTTTCTTT
NA	TRBV6-2/TRBV6-3	TRBJ2-7	NA	CASSYRAGGRSEQYF	TGTGCCAGCAGTTACCGGGCAGGGGGGCGCTCCGAGCAGTACTTC
TRBD2	TRBV7-3	TRBJ2-3	NA	CASSSAPGLADTDTQYF	TGTGCCAGCAGCTCAGCCCCGGGACTAGCGGACACAGATACGCAGTATTTT
NA	TRBV5-8	TRBJ2-3	once	CASSPRGSGTQYF	TGTGCCAGCAGCCCAAGAGGTTCTGGTACGCAGTATTTT
NA	TRBV6-5	TRBJ1-5	NA	CASRRGAEDQPQHF	TGTGCCAGCAGGCGGGGGGCGGAAGATCAGCCCCAGCATTTT
TRBD1	TRBV5-6	TRBJ1-2	NA	CASSLGTGAYGYTF	TGTGCCAGCAGCTTGGGGACAGGGGCCTATGGCTACACCTTC
NA	TRBV7-2	TRBJ1-3	NA	CASSLVGAISGNTIYF	TGTGCCAGCAGCTTAGTAGGGGCGATCTCTGGAAACACCATATATTTT
NA	TRBV7-2	TRBJ1-3	few	CASSLAGGSGNTIYF	TGTGCCAGCAGCTTAGCAGGGGGCTCTGGAAACACCATATATTTT
NA	TRBV7-9	TRBJ2-1	NA	CASSLAVRNEQFF	TGTGCCAGCAGCTTAGCGGTCCGCAATGAGCAGTTCTTC
NA	TRBV21-1	TRBJ1-6	NA	CASTKGSGTPSSYNSPLHF	TGTGCCAGCACCAAAGGGTCGGGGACTCCAAGCTCCTATAATTCACCCCTCCACTTT
NA	TRBV7-2	TRBJ1-5	once	CASSLMGAVSNQPQHF	TGTGCCAGCAGCTTAATGGGTGCGGTTAGCAATCAGCCCCAGCATTTT
NA	TRBV4-2	TRBJ1-4	NA	CASSQDGGVWEKLFF	TGTGCCAGCAGCCAAGACGGCGGAGTATGGGAAAAACTGTTTTTT
NA	TRBV21-1	TRBJ2-1	NA	CASSRSGTGGHNEQFF	TGTGCCAGCAGCAGATCCGGGACAGGGGGCCACAATGAGCAGTTCTTC
TRBD1	TRBV7-2	TRBJ1-6	NA	CASSLDRGYNSPLHF	TGTGCCAGCAGCTTAGACAGGGGTTATAATTCACCCCTCCACTTT